In its sample, the clone carrying this T cell receptor (beta chain) was seen many times. This specimen comes from a study of breast tumors, draining lymph nodes, adjacent tissues. Germline loops: CDR1 SGHVS, CDR2 FNYEAQ. The CDR3 sequence is 14 residues long. The germline V and J ends were trimmed by 5 bases and 4 bases, with 9 bases remaining between them. MiXCR was run by TCRdb on the multiplex PCR reads, yielding one entry per CDR3 protein. This sample carries around 130,000 distinct CDR3 sequences, less than 35% of them seen once, and the ten largest clones take 2% to 2.5%. The lymph nodes were axillary draining lymph nodes from breast cancer patients.

Specimen: axillary lymph node tissue. This sequence originates from a female donor with breast cancer. Some clones in this sample may be carry-over from other donors' samples. The chain carries TRBV7-6 and TRBJ2-6, with unresolved D. The CDR3 nucleotides are TGTGCCAGCAGCCCAAATACCGGGGCCAACGTCCTGACTTTC. The encoded protein is CASSPNTGANVLTF.